This TCR beta chain was identified in a study of beta chain features in type 1 diabetes. Study results and limitations: Patients showed naive, central memory and Treg TCRB repertoires that appeared more similar than those of healthy donors. VDJ junctions from patients with type 1 diabetes contained fewer insertions and more deletions.

This clone occurred a few times. Its specificity is unknown. V was trimmed by 4 bases and J by 3 bases, leaving 7 bases between them. The CDR3 is made up of 12 amino acids. Germline-derived CDR1 and CDR2 are WSHSY and SAAADI. Reverse transcribing all isolated RNA meant expressed TCRB transcripts were sequenced. Produced via immunoSEQ multiplex PCR; TCRdb's table is partial and in-frame only. The sample holds roughly 370,000 clones; 14% are singletons and the top ten take roughly 0.038%. The chain joins TRBV10-2 to TRBJ2-7; perhaps TRBD1 as D (5 bases). The sequenced sample consisted of naive CD4+ T cells from blood. The receptor was derived from a man younger than 45 in good health. The chain's CDR3 is CASSGQHYEQYV. The CDR3, as DNA: TGCGCCAGCAGTGGACAGCACTACGAGCAGTACGTC.